This TCR beta chain was observed in a study of blood T cell repertoires in COVID-19. Study as a whole: COVID-19 samples from acute and convalescent phases originated in the United States, Italy and Spain. Sources were T cells, B-cell-depleted T cells, or PBMCs; the material itself was cDNA or gDNA.

Trimming left V 5 bases short and J 3 bases short, with 4 bases between. Germline CDR1 and CDR2: SEHNR and FQNEAQ (reference sequence). The CDR3 extends over 12 amino acids. As originally analysed: Nucleated cell number was recorded as an estimate derived from reference gene primer amplification. TCRdb keeps only in-frame clones here, not all; method: immunoSEQ multiplex PCR. V, J and clone size are those of that table, while D and trimming were read from the DNA. This table holds some 170,000 clones, 87% found once. This TCR was sampled from a woman aged 45-65 years with acute or convalescent COVID-19. The chain carries TRBV7-9 and TRBJ2-2, with D unclear. The sequenced sample consisted of peripheral blood. The chain's CDR3 is CASSPYTGELFF. CDR3 sequence (DNA): TGTGCCAGCAGCCCCTACACCGGGGAGCTGTTTTTT.